Presented here are 21 T cell receptor beta chains from one specimen sequenced in a study of response to subunit inactivated influenza vaccine. TCRdb used MiXCR to reprocess the RT-PCR reads, holding one entry per CDR3 protein. This sample has roughly 500,000 distinct CDR3 sequences, with under 25% found just once. This same sample was also part of a study on T cells expressing NK-cell markers. As that report states: 5'RACE template switching with UMIs generated TCR beta cDNA.

The material sequenced was CD4+ T cells sorted from PBMCs, taken roughly 13 days after vaccination. The receptor source for this set is a man aged 50 to 59 who received an inactivated influenza vaccine.

Only a few counts were recorded for this clonotype. The chain carries TRBV11-2 and TRBJ1-2; D call uncertain. V lost 1 base, J lost 0 bases, and 9 bases lay in between. The CDR3 length is 15 residues. CDR1 SGHAT and CDR2 FQNNGV come from the germline V gene. CDR3: CASSLVPEANYGYTF. CDR3 DNA: TGTGCCAGCAGCTTAGTCCCAGAAGCTAACTATGGCTACACCTTC.

The genes are TRBV15 and TRBJ1-2, with D perhaps TRBD1 (5 bases). V was shortened by 3 bases and J by 5 bases, with 16 bases between the two germline ends. The CDR3 consists of 15 residues. The germline gives CDR1 LNHNV, CDR2 YYDKDF (reference sequence). The CDR3 DNA reads as TGTGCCACCAGCAGCTCGAAGGGACGGAGATATGGCTACACCTTC. This encodes CATSSSKGRRYGYTF.

J is TRBJ2-5 and V is TRBV9, with 7 bases identical to TRBD2. This CDR3 contains 16 residues. Trimming cost V 6 bases and J 5 bases; bases outside gene matches: 16. Germline V lookup: CDR1 SGDLS, CDR2 YYNGEE. CDR3 protein: CASTRTTGLYGETQYF. The CDR3 DNA reads TGTGCCAGCACCAGAACGACGGGACTATATGGGGAGACCCAGTACTTC.

This clonotype showed up just a few times. This rearrangement joins TRBV4-1 to TRBJ2-4; maybe TRBD1 (5 bases). The CDR3 consists of 20 residues. CDR1 and CDR2 (germline): MGHRA, YSYEKL. The V and J ends lost 0 bases and 0 bases respectively, with 21 bases between them. The chain's CDR3 is CASSQEVAGFGRRAKNIQYF. The CDR3 DNA reads TGCGCCAGCAGCCAAGAGGTGGCAGGGTTCGGTAGACGAGCCAAAAACATTCAGTACTTC.

The J gene is TRBJ2-1, the V gene TRBV19; maybe TRBD2 (6 bases). The CDR3 has 15 amino acids. Germline V gives CDR1 LNHDA, CDR2 SQIVND (reference sequence). V was shortened by 1 base and J by 8 bases, with 15 bases between the two germline ends. The CDR3 here is CASSIAGNWGDEQFF. CDR3 sequence (DNA): TGTGCCAGTAGTATAGCGGGGAACTGGGGGGATGAGCAGTTCTTC.

The V call is TRBV18, the J call TRBJ2-1; the D is unclear. Trimming took off 3 bases at V and 8 bases at J, with 17 bases between the two ends. Germline V lookup: CDR1 KGHSH, CDR2 LQKENI. This CDR3 contains 15 residues. CDR3 bases: TGTGCCAGCTCACCCTTAAACACCGGACGCGATGAGCAGTTCTTC. Its protein product is CASSPLNTGRDEQFF.

The sample holds a few counts of this clonotype. The rearrangement joins TRBV2 to TRBJ1-2; D is possibly TRBD1 (6 bases). The CDR3 is 17 amino acids. Germline-derived CDR1 and CDR2 are SNHLY and FYNNEI. V lost 7 bases to trimming and J lost 0 bases, with 21 bases between them. In DNA, the CDR3 is TGTGCCAGCAAGCTCAAGGCCGGACAGAGGGCTAACTATGGCTACACCTTC. It codes for CASKLKAGQRANYGYTF. Full variable domain (missing parts from reference TRBV2 and TRBJ1-2): EPEVTQTPSHQVTQMGQEVILRCVPISNHLYFYWYRQILGQKVEFLVSFYNNEISEKSEIFDDQFSVERPDGSNFTLKIRSTKLEDSAMYFCASKLKAGQRANYGYTFGSGTRLTVV.

This chain connects TRBV3-1 to TRBJ2-7, with D hard to call. Germline loops: CDR1 LGHDT, CDR2 YNNKEL (reference sequence). V gave up 4 bases and J gave up 6 bases, with 13 bases separating them. The CDR3 runs to 13 residues. The CDR3 bases are TGTGCCAGCAGCCCCGACGGAAGGGCCGAGCAGTACTTC. Encoded protein: CASSPDGRAEQYF.

This clonotype was detected only a few times. As DNA, the CDR3 is TGTGCCAGCAGCTTAATGGCGGGAGAGAACACCGGGGAGCTGTTTTTT. This codes for CASSLMAGENTGELFF. The chain is built from TRBV7-3 and TRBJ2-2, with 7 bases fitting TRBD2. Germline V gene sequence: CDR1 SGHTA, CDR2 FQGTGA. The CDR3 length is 16 residues. J was trimmed by 1 base and V by 1 base; bases with no gene match: 3. Using reference TRBV7-3 and TRBJ2-2 for the parts outside the CDR3, the full variable domain is GAGVSQTPSNKVTEKGKYVELRCDPISGHTALYWYRQSLGQGPEFLIYFQGTGAADDSGLPNDRFFAVRPEGSVSTLKIQRTERGDSAVYLCASSLMAGENTGELFFGEGSRLTVL.

This clonotype appeared a few times. The chain joins TRBV6-2 or TRBV6-3 to TRBJ1-6; 9 bases agree with TRBD1. V gave up 6 bases and J gave up 0 bases; unmatched junction bases: 3. CDR1 and CDR2 (germline): MNHEY, SVGEGT. The CDR3 contains 16 residues. The CDR3 sequence: CASRVTGGSYNSPLHF. DNA of the CDR3: TGTGCCAGCAGAGTGACAGGGGGCTCCTATAATTCACCCCTCCACTTT.

The chain has TRBV10-3 and TRBJ1-6; the match to TRBD1 covers 7 bases. V lost 6 bases to trimming and J lost 7 bases; unmatched junction nucleotides: 9. Germline CDR1 ENHRY, CDR2 SYGVKD. The CDR3 has 15 residues. CDR3 region: CAIRPGTEDNSPLHF. DNA for the CDR3: TGTGCCATCAGGCCCGGGACAGAGGACAATTCACCCCTCCACTTT.

The genes are TRBV2 and TRBJ2-5; the D is unclear. The length of the CDR3 is 11 residues. Between the trimmed V and J ends, which lost 4 bases and 4 bases, there was a span of 4 bases. CDR1 is SNHLY, CDR2 FYNNEI, per germline. The CDR3 DNA reads as TGTGCCAGCAGTGGGACAGAGACCCAGTACTTC. This gives the protein CASSGTETQYF.

V usage is TRBV5-6 and J usage is TRBJ2-3; D remains unclear. Germline V gene sequence: CDR1 SGHDT, CDR2 YYEEEE. The germline V and J ends were trimmed by 0 bases and 2 bases, with 10 bases remaining between them. The CDR3 has 15 residues. CDR3 protein: CASSLARIPTDTQYF. DNA for the CDR3: TGTGCCAGCAGCTTGGCGAGGATCCCCACAGATACGCAGTATTTT.

The rearrangement links TRBV6-1 to TRBJ1-5; D is unclear. In germline, CDR1 is MNHNS, CDR2 SASEGT. The CDR3 has 15 residues. Trimming shortened V by 7 bases and J by 3 bases, and 16 bases separated the two germline ends. The CDR3, as DNA: TGTGCCAGCAACGACGGGAATCTCGACAATCAGCCCCAGCATTTT. Protein sequence: CASNDGNLDNQPQHF.

This clonotype was found a few times. The V call is TRBV15, the J call TRBJ1-6, with D perhaps TRBD1 (6 bases). Germline V gene sequence: CDR1 LNHNV, CDR2 YYDKDF (reference sequence). CDR3 length: 15 residues. Trimming stripped 6 bases from V and 7 bases from J, with 16 bases between. CDR3 sequence (DNA): TGTGCCACCAGGAATAACCAGGGGAGAAATTCACCCCTCCACTTT. Translated, it gives CATRNNQGRNSPLHF.

There are a few counts of this clonotype. V and J are TRBV10-3 and TRBJ2-2; 9 nucleotides align to TRBD1. V trimming: 4 bases; J trimming: 3 bases; junction bases outside the gene matches: 3. The CDR3 totals 15 residues. Germline CDR1 and CDR2: ENHRY and SYGVKD. The CDR3 protein is CAISGGDRDTGELFF. CDR3 nucleotide sequence: TGTGCCATCAGTGGGGGGGACAGGGACACCGGGGAGCTGTTTTTT.

The chain has TRBV2 and TRBJ2-2, with D tentatively TRBD1 (6 bases). Germline values: CDR1 SNHLY, CDR2 FYNNEI. The CDR3 spans 14 residues. Trimming took 5 bases from V and 6 from J, leaving 13 bases between them. The CDR3 is CASSFKTGSGELFF. The CDR3 coding sequence is TGTGCCAGCAGTTTTAAAACAGGGTCCGGGGAGCTGTTTTTT. Full variable domain (remainder filled in from reference TRBV2 and TRBJ2-2): EPEVTQTPSHQVTQMGQEVILRCVPISNHLYFYWYRQILGQKVEFLVSFYNNEISEKSEIFDDQFSVERPDGSNFTLKIRSTKLEDSAMYFCASSFKTGSGELFFGEGSRLTVL.

The CDR3 DNA reads TGTGCCAGCAGCGGTGACACGTCAGGGACCCAGTACTTC. Its protein product is CASSGDTSGTQYF. The chain joins TRBV5-5 to TRBJ2-5; no clear D gene. The CDR3 is made up of 13 amino acids. Trimming left V 4 bases short and J 7 bases short, with 14 bases between. Germline loops: CDR1 SGHKS, CDR2 YYEKEE (reference sequence).

The chain combines TRBV12-3 or TRBV12-4 with TRBJ2-7, with no clear D. Trimming shortened V by 3 bases and J by 3 bases, and 12 bases separated the two germline ends. This CDR3 has 14 residues. The CDR3 sequence is CASSLGGPLYEQYF. In DNA, the CDR3 is TGTGCCAGCAGTTTGGGCGGACCGCTCTACGAGCAGTACTTC.

This clonotype was seen only a few times. This sequence joins TRBV5-1 and TRBJ1-4; no firm D call. Deletions cut 0 bases from V and 0 bases from J, with 12 bases between. Per the germline V gene, CDR1 is SGHRS and CDR2 is YFSETQ. The CDR3 totals 17 residues. DNA of the CDR3: TGCGCCAGCAGCTTGGCCGCAAGGCATGCAACTAATGAAAAACTGTTTTTT. Its translation is CASSLAARHATNEKLFF.

V gene TRBV12-3 or TRBV12-4 combines with J gene TRBJ2-1; D unclear. V gave up 3 bases and J gave up 8 bases, with 14 bases separating them. This CDR3 spans 14 amino acids. The CDR3 loop reads CASSFIVGFYEQFF. CDR3 nucleotides: TGTGCCAGCAGTTTTATCGTAGGATTTTATGAGCAGTTCTTC.